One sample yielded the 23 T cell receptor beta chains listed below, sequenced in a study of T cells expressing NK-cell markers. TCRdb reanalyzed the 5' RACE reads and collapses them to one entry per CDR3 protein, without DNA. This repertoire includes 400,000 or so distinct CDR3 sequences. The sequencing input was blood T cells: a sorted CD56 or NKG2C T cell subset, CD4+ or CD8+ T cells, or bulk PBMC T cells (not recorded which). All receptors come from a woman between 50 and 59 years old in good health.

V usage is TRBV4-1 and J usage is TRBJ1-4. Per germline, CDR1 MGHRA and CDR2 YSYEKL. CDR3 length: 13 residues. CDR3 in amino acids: CASSQGQNEKLFF.

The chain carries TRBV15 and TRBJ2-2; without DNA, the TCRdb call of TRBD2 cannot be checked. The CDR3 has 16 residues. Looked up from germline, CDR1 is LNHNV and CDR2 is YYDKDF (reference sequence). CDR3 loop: CATSRVLAPGTGELFF.

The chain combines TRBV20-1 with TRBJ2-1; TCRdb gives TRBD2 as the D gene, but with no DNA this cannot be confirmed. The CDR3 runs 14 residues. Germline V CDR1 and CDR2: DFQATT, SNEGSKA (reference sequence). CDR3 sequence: CSALTGGSLYEQFF.

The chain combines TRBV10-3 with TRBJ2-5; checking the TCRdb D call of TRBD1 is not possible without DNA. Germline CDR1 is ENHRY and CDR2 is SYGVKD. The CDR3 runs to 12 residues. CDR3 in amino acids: CAIRDYQETQYF.

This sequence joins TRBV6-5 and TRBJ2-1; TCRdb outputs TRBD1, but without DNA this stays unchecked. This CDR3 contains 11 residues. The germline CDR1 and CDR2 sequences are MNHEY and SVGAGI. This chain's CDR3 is CASRDRGEQFF.

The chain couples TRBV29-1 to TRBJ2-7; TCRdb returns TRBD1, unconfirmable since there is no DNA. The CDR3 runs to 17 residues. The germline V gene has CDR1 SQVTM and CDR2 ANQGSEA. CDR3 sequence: CSVAPRSGVTPTYEQYF.

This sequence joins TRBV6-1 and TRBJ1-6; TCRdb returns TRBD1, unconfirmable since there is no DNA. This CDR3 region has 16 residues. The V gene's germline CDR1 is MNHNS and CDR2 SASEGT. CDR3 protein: CASSELPAGGNSPLHF.

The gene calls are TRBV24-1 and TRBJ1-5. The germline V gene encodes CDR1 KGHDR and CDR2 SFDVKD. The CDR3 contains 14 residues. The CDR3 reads CATSESGPNQPQHF.

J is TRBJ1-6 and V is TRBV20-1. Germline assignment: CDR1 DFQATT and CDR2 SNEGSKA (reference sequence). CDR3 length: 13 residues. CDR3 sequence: CSALPTYNSPLHF.

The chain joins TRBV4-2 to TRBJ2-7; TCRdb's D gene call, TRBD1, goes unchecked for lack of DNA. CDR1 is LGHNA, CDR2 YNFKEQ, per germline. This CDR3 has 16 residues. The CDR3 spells CASSQEGGLSSYEQYF.

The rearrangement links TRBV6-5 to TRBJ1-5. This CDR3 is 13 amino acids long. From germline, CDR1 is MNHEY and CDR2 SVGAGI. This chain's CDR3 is CASSNRGGQPQHF.

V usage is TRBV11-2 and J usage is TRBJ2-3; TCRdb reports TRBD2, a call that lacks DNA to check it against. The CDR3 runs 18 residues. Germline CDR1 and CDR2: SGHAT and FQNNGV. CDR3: CATKGRQTSGSETDTQYF.

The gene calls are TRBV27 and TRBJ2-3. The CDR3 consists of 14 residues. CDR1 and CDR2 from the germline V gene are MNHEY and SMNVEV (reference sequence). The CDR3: CASSVTVKGDTQYF.

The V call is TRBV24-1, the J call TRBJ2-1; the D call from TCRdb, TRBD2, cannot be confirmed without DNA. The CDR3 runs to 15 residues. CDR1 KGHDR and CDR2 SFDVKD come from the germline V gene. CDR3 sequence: CATSDVAGGPSEQFF.

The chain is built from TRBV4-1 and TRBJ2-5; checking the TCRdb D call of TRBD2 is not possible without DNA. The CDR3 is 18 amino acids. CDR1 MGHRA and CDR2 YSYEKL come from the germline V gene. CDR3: CASSRIPSGSSRQETQYF.

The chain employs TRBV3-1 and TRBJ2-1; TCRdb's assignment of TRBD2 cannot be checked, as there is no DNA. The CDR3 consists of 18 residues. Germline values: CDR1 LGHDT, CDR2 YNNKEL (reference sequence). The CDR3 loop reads CASSQDSGTSGTYNEQFF.

CDR3 in amino acids: CASSLLSGDTDTQYF. This chain connects TRBV5-1 to TRBJ2-3; TCRdb gives TRBD1 as the D gene, but with no DNA this cannot be confirmed. Germline CDR1 SGHRS, CDR2 YFSETQ. This CDR3 contains 15 residues.

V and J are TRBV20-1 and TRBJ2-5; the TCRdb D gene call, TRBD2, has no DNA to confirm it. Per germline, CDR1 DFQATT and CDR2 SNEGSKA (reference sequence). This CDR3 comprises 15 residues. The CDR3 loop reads CSGGGTSGTQETQYF.

The CDR3 region is CASRGRREGPRDEQFF. The chain joins TRBV25-1 to TRBJ2-1; TCRdb reports TRBD2, a call that lacks DNA to check it against. The CDR3 is 16 residues long. Per the germline V gene, CDR1 is MGHDK and CDR2 is SYGVNS.

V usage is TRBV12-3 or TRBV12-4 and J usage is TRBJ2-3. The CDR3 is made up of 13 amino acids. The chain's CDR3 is CASSGLVSDTQYF.

The CDR3 loop reads CASSFASGRAAEQFF. This rearrangement joins TRBV27 to TRBJ2-1; TCRdb returns TRBD2, unconfirmable since there is no DNA. The CDR3 totals 15 residues. Per the germline V gene, CDR1 is MNHEY and CDR2 is SMNVEV (reference sequence).

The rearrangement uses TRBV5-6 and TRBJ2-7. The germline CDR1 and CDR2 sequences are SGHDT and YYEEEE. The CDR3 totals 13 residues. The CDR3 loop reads CASSFYRSYEQYF.

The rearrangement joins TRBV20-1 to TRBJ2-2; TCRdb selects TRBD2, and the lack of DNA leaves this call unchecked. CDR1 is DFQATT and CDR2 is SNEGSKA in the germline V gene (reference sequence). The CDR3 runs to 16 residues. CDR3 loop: CSARDPAREVTGELFF.